The sequence of this T cell receptor beta chain was determined in a study of T cells after yellow fever vaccination. Regarding the study as a whole: A small share of clonotypes appeared in both CD4 and CD8 compartments.

Ten or more counts support this clonotype. The antigen remains unidentified. Trimming took 6 bases from V and 2 from J; bases not matched to a gene: 10. The CDR3 spans 16 residues. Germline V gene sequence: CDR1 MNHEY, CDR2 SVGAGI. Using its own MiXCR run on the 5' RACE reads, TCRdb lists one record per CDR3 protein. The table records some 160,000 distinct CDR3 sequences, 6% to 7.5% of them present only once. V is TRBV6-5 and J is TRBJ2-3; 8 nucleotides agree with TRBD1. This clonotype was obtained from a man younger than 30 who received the YFV17D yellow fever vaccine. The input for sequencing was CD4+ T cells sorted from PBMCs, taken 4 to 6 days after the first yellow fever vaccination. The CDR3 sequence is CASRPWTGINTDTQYF. The CDR3 nucleotides are TGTGCCAGCAGACCCTGGACAGGGATAAACACAGATACGCAGTATTTT.